This T cell receptor beta chain comes out of a study of identical twins. The CDR3 is 15 residues long. From germline, CDR1 is MGHDK and CDR2 SYGVNS. Trimming removed 3 bases from V and 7 bases from J; junction bases left unmatched: 10. A single record per CDR3 protein comes from TCRdb applying MiXCR to the 5' RACE reads. The data contain hundreds of thousands of distinct CDR3 sequences, more than 6.5% of them singletons. This clonotype has more than one count but fewer than ten. The sample was also linked to a second study, of yellow fever vaccine responses in identical twins.

The J gene is TRBJ2-5, the V gene TRBV25-1, with 8 bases matching TRBD1. This receptor was identified in a woman in her late teens or twenties in good health. The sequencing input was PBMCs. The CDR3 reads CASSDAGRGRVTQYF. The CDR3 DNA reads as TGTGCCAGCAGTGACGCCGGCAGGGGGCGGGTGACCCAGTACTTC.